This T cell receptor beta chain derives from a study of response to subunit inactivated influenza vaccine. A single record per CDR3 protein comes from TCRdb applying MiXCR to the RT-PCR reads. The repertoire consists of about 700,000 distinct CDR3 sequences, with roughly 14% occurring once and the leading ten covering around 6.5%. About this clonotype itself: Mismatch with germline at one junction end may stem from a read error.

Source: PBMCs from blood, taken around two weeks before vaccination. This clonotype was sampled from a man aged 50 to 59 who received an inactivated influenza vaccine.

CDR3: CASSLARQGGGALFF. The DNA for the CDR3 is TGTGCCAGCAGCTTAGCGAGACAGGGTGGAGGGGCGCTGTTTTTT. J is TRBJ2-2 and V is TRBV7-2; TRBD1 might be the D (7 bases). Germline loops: CDR1 SGHTA, CDR2 FQGNSA. The CDR3 is 15 amino acids.